Shown below are 21 T cell receptor beta chains from a single sample sequenced in a study of CD8+ T cells in alopecia areata. After isolation, RNA underwent reverse transcription to generate cDNA as the sequencing template. Libraries were prepared by immunoSEQ multiplex PCR; TCRdb keeps only in-frame clonotypes and omits some of them. The sample shows some 100,000 clones, about two fifths of them seen only once. Material for sequencing was CD4+ T cells sorted from blood. These receptors were obtained from a human donor with alopecia areata.

This clone was counted between two and nine times. The chain combines TRBV29-1 with TRBJ1-6, with 7 bases fitting TRBD1. The CDR3 length is 14 residues. CDR1 and CDR2 (germline): SQVTM, ANQGSEA. Germline trimming cut 4 bases from V and 5 bases from J; bases unmatched to any gene: 5. The CDR3 region is CSVATDRDNSPLHF. As DNA, the CDR3 is TGCAGCGTTGCGACTGACAGGGATAATTCACCCCTCCACTTT.

This clone came up a few times. V gene TRBV7-3 combines with J gene TRBJ2-2, with D hard to call. V was clipped by 3 bases and J by 7 bases, with 12 bases between them. Germline-derived CDR1 and CDR2 are SGHTA and FQGTGA. This CDR3 has 14 residues. The CDR3 DNA reads as TGTGCCAGCAGCTTCGTCCTGGCTGTCGGGGAGCTGTTTTTT. This codes for CASSFVLAVGELFF.

The chain has TRBV2 and TRBJ2-1; 8 positions match TRBD2. Germline V lookup: CDR1 SNHLY, CDR2 FYNNEI. J gave up 4 bases and V 4 bases, and 3 bases lay outside the gene matches. CDR3 length equals 14 residues. The CDR3 DNA reads as TGTGCCAGCAGTGGGGCTAGCGGGTACAATGAGCAGTTCTTC. It encodes CASSGASGYNEQFF.

This clone was recorded a few times. V usage is TRBV7-9 and J usage is TRBJ2-1; D is perhaps TRBD2 (5 bases). The CDR3 is made up of 15 amino acids. The ends were cut back, 1 base at V and 2 bases at J, with 9 bases in the middle. Germline CDR1 reads SEHNR; CDR2 reads FQNEAQ (reference sequence). This chain's CDR3 is CASSLELEAYNEQFF. In DNA form, the CDR3 reads TGTGCCAGCAGCTTAGAACTAGAAGCCTACAATGAGCAGTTCTTC.

This clone has only a few counts. This chain joins TRBV5-1 and TRBJ2-6; D unresolved. Trimming cost V 0 bases and J 0 bases, with 4 bases left between them. The CDR3 spans 15 residues. Germline CDR1 is SGHRS and CDR2 is YFSETQ. In nucleotides, the CDR3 is TGCGCCAGCAGCTTGGAACCCTCTGGGGCCAACGTCCTGACTTTC. Its translation: CASSLEPSGANVLTF.

As DNA, the CDR3 is TGTGCCAGCACCAAAGTGGGACGGGGGACTGAAGCTTTCTTT. Its translation: CASTKVGRGTEAFF. The chain is built from TRBV5-6 and TRBJ1-1; TRBD1 is a possible D gene (5 bases). CDR1 and CDR2 (germline): SGHDT, YYEEEE. V was cut by 6 bases and J by 5 bases, with 17 bases left in between. The CDR3 totals 14 residues.

This clone has just a few counts. The rearrangement links TRBV28 to TRBJ2-7, with D perhaps given as TRBD1 or TRBD2 (6 bases each). This CDR3 spans 15 amino acids. Germline CDR1 reads MDHEN; CDR2 reads SYDVKM. The V gene lost 7 bases and the J gene lost 2 bases, with 18 bases spanning the gap. CDR3 region: CASTLGGAGTYEQYF. The CDR3, as DNA: TGTGCCAGCACCCTCGGGGGCGCAGGGACCTACGAGCAGTACTTC.

This clone was counted a few times. The chain combines TRBV28 with TRBJ2-2; D remains ambiguous. V gave up 7 bases and J gave up 7 bases, with 13 bases separating them. The germline V gene has CDR1 MDHEN and CDR2 SYDVKM. The CDR3 totals 13 residues. For the CDR3, the DNA is TGTGCCAGCACCTTCACTCCGGGCGGGGAGCTGTTTTTT. Encoded protein: CASTFTPGGELFF.

The J gene is TRBJ2-7, the V gene TRBV28, with D perhaps matching TRBD1 or TRBD2 (6 bases each). CDR1 is MDHEN and CDR2 is SYDVKM in the germline V gene. The CDR3 consists of 16 residues. V lost 6 bases to trimming and J lost 0 bases, with 18 bases between them. The CDR3 loop reads CASRPWGATLSYEQYF. The DNA for the CDR3 is TGTGCCAGCAGGCCATGGGGGGCGACACTCTCCTACGAGCAGTACTTC. Variable domain in full (rest from reference TRBV28 and TRBJ2-7): DVKVTQSSRYLVKRTGEKVFLECVQDMDHENMFWYRQDPGLGLRLIYFSYDVKMKEKGDIPEGYSVSREKKERFSLILESASTNQTSMYLCASRPWGATLSYEQYFGPGTRLTVT.

This clone was seen a few times. This chain links TRBV29-1 with TRBJ1-2; D not certain. V lost 4 bases, J lost 7 bases, and 10 bases lay in between. The CDR3 runs 11 residues. Looked up from germline, CDR1 is SQVTM and CDR2 is ANQGSEA. The CDR3 region is CSVAVLGGYTF. CDR3 coding DNA: TGCAGCGTTGCGGTTTTGGGTGGCTACACCTTC.

In its sample, this clone was seen a few times. The chain joins TRBV4-1 to TRBJ2-7, with 9 bases matching TRBD2. The CDR3 has 15 amino acids. Per germline, CDR1 MGHRA and CDR2 YSYEKL. After removal of 4 bases from V and 7 bases from J, the junction contained 11 bases not matched to a gene. This CDR3 is CASSRPGTSTREQYF. The CDR3 coding sequence is TGCGCCAGCAGCCGTCCCGGGACTAGCACTCGGGAGCAGTACTTC.

The chain links TRBV29-1 to TRBJ2-4; D is unresolved. V dropped 4 bases and J dropped 0 bases, with 4 bases sitting between them. CDR1 is SQVTM and CDR2 is ANQGSEA in the germline V gene. The CDR3 runs to 12 residues. CDR3 in DNA: TGCAGCGTTGGACTAGCCAAAAACATTCAGTACTTC. Translation: CSVGLAKNIQYF.

This clone has only a few counts. Other DNA sequences from this sample encode an identical CDR3 as well. The rearrangement links TRBV29-1 to TRBJ1-1, with a possible D match to TRBD1 (6 bases). CDR1 and CDR2 (germline): SQVTM, ANQGSEA. The CDR3 sequence is 12 residues long. The V end was cut by 7 bases, the J end by 1 base, with 10 bases between. The CDR3 DNA sequence: TGCAGCGGGCTGACAGGGAACACTGAAGCTTTCTTT. Protein: CSGLTGNTEAFF.

V is TRBV7-3 and J is TRBJ1-1; D ambiguous. The CDR3 length is 13 residues. CDR1 and CDR2 (germline): SGHTA, FQGTGA. Trimming shortened V by 6 bases and J by 0 bases, and 8 bases separated the two germline ends. CDR3 region: CASSQNMNTEAFF. The CDR3 bases are TGTGCCAGCAGTCAGAATATGAACACTGAAGCTTTCTTT.

This clone was detected only a few times. The chain joins TRBV5-1 to TRBJ2-7; 12 bases are a match to TRBD1. In germline, CDR1 is SGHRS, CDR2 YFSETQ. The CDR3 loop spans 14 amino acids. Trimming at V came to 4 bases and at J to 5 bases, leaving 4 bases not matched to a gene. CDR3 sequence (DNA): TGCGCCAGCAGCCCGGGACAGGGGGCGGACGAGCAGTACTTC. Encoded protein: CASSPGQGADEQYF.

CDR3 protein: CASSPSRDRVRDTQYF. Written as DNA, the CDR3 is TGTGCCAGCAGCCCAAGCCGGGACAGGGTACGTGATACGCAGTATTTT. The V and J genes are TRBV5-4 and TRBJ2-3, with 9 positions matching TRBD1. Trimming cost V 4 bases and J 6 bases; bases outside gene matches: 12. This CDR3 is 16 amino acids long. Looked up from germline, CDR1 is SGHNT and CDR2 is YYREEE (reference sequence).

This clone was detected only a few times. The V gene is TRBV7-2, the J gene TRBJ1-4; 7 positions agree with TRBD1. After removal of 7 bases from V and 4 bases from J, the junction contained 9 bases not matched to a gene. Germline V gives CDR1 SGHTA, CDR2 FQGNSA. The CDR3 covers 15 residues. CDR3 residues: CASTYGRGNNEKLFF. As DNA, the CDR3 is TGTGCCAGCACGTATGGCAGGGGGAATAATGAAAAACTGTTTTTT.

J is TRBJ2-1 and V is TRBV5-4; TRBD2 matches at 8 bases. CDR3 size: 15 residues. The germline V gene has CDR1 SGHNT and CDR2 YYREEE (reference sequence). The V gene end was trimmed by 5 bases and the J gene end by 0 bases; junction bases not matched to a gene: 4. This CDR3 is CASSSSGSSYNEQFF. CDR3 nucleotides: TGTGCCAGCAGTTCGAGCGGGAGCTCCTACAATGAGCAGTTCTTC.

The chain employs TRBV19 and TRBJ2-1; D call uncertain. The germline V and J ends were trimmed by 4 bases and 12 bases, with 16 bases remaining between them. Germline V gives CDR1 LNHDA, CDR2 SQIVND (reference sequence). The CDR3 spans 13 residues. CDR3 sequence reads: CASSTAGFGPQFF. CDR3 sequence (DNA): TGTGCCAGTAGTACGGCCGGGTTCGGGCCGCAGTTCTTC.

This sequence joins TRBV5-1 and TRBJ2-7, with 9 bases that match TRBD1. Germline CDR1 and CDR2: SGHRS and YFSETQ. The CDR3 contains 14 residues. V lost 7 bases and J lost 3; bases outside the gene matches: 8. The CDR3 DNA is TGCGCCAGCCGCCGGGACAGGGCCAACTACGAGCAGTACTTC. This codes for CASRRDRANYEQYF. The full variable domain, completed using reference TRBV5-1 and TRBJ2-7, is KAGVTQTPRYLIKTRGQQVTLSCSPISGHRSVSWYQQTPGQGLQFLFEYFSETQRNKGNFPGRFSGRQFSNSRSEMNVSTLELGDSALYLCASRRDRANYEQYFGPGTRLTVT.

In its sample, this clone was seen a few times. The chain carries TRBV27 and TRBJ2-7; D remains ambiguous. From germline, CDR1 is MNHEY and CDR2 SMNVEV (reference sequence). CDR3 size: 15 residues. The ends were cut back, 5 bases at V and 6 bases at J, with 20 bases in the middle. Here the CDR3 DNA reads TGTGCCAGCAGTCCCTCCCTTACCGCTTCCCCCGAGCAGTACTTC. Its translation: CASSPSLTASPEQYF.